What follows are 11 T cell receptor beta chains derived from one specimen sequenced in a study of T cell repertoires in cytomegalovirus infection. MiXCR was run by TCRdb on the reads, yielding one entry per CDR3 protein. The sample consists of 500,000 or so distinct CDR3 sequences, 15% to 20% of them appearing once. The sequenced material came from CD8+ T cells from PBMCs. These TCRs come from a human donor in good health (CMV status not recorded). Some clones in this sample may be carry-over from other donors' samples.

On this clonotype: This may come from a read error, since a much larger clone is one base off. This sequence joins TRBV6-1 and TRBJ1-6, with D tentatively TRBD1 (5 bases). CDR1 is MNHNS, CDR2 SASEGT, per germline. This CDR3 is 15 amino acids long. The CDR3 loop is CASSDRVSYNSLLHF. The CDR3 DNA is TGTGCCAGCAGTGACAGGGTCTCCTATAATTCACTCCTCCACTTT.

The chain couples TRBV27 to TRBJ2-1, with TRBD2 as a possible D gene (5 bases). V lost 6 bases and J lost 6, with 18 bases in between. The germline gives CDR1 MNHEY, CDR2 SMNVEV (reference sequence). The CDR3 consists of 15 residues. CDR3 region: CASSLSLAAFNEQFF. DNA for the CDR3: TGTGCCAGCAGCCTTAGCCTAGCAGCCTTCAATGAGCAGTTCTTC.

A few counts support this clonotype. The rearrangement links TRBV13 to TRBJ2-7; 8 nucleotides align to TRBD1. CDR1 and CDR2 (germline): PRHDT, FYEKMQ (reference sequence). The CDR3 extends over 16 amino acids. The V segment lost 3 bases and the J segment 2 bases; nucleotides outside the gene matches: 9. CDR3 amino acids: CASSFLDRETPYEQYF. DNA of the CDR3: TGTGCCAGCAGCTTCCTGGACAGGGAAACTCCCTACGAGCAGTACTTC.

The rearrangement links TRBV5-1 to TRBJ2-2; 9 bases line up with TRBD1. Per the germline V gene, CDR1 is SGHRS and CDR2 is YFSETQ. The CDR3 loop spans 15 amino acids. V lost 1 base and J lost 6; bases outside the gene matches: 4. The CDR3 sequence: CASSLLRQGAGELFF. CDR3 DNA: TGCGCCAGCAGCTTGTTGAGACAGGGGGCCGGGGAGCTGTTTTTT.

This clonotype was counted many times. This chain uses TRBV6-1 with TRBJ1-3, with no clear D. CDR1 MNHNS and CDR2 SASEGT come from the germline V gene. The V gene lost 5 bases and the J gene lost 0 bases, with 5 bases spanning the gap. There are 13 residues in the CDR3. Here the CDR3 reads CASSSSSGNTIYF. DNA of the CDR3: TGTGCCAGCAGTTCCAGCTCTGGAAACACCATATATTTT.

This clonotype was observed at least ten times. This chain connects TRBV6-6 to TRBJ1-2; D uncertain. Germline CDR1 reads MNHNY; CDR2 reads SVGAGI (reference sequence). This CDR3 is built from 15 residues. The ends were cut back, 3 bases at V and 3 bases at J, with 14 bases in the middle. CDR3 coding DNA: TGTGCCAGCAGTTATGTGACCGACGGAGACTATGGCTACACCTTC. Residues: CASSYVTDGDYGYTF.

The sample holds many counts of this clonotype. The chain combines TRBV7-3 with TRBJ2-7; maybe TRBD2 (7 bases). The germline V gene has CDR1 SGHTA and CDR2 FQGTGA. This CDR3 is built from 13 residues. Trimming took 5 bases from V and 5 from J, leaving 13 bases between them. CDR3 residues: CASSPGGLHEQYF. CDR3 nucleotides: TGTGCCAGCAGCCCCGGGGGGCTCCACGAGCAGTACTTC. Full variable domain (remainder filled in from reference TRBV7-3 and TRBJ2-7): GAGVSQTPSNKVTEKGKYVELRCDPISGHTALYWYRQSLGQGPEFLIYFQGTGAADDSGLPNDRFFAVRPEGSVSTLKIQRTERGDSAVYLCASSPGGLHEQYFGPGTRLTVT.

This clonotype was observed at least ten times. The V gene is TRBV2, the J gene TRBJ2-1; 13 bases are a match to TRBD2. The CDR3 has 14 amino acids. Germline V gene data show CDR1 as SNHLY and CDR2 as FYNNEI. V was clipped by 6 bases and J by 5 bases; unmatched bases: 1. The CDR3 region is CASRGTSGDNEQFF. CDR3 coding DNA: TGTGCCAGCAGGGGGACTAGCGGGGACAATGAGCAGTTCTTC.

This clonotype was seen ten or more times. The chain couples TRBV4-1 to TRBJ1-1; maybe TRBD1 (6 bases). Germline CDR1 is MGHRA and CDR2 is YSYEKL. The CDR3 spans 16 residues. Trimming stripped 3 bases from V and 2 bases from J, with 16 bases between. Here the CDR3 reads CASSHSPGGPNTEAFF. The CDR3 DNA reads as TGCGCCAGCAGCCATTCGCCGGGGGGGCCTAACACTGAAGCTTTCTTT.

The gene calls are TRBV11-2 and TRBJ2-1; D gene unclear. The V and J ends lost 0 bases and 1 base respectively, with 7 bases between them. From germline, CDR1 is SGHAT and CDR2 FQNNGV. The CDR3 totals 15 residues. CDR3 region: CASSLEGWSYNEQFF. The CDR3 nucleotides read TGTGCCAGCAGCTTAGAGGGTTGGTCCTACAATGAGCAGTTCTTC.

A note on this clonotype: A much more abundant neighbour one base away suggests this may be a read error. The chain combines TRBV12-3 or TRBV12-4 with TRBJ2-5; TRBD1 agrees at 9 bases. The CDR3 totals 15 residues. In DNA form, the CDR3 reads TGTGCCAGCAGCTTAACAGGGGGCTTCAGGGAGATCCAGTACTTC. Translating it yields CASSLTGGFREIQYF.